The sample holds a few counts of the clone carrying this TCR beta chain. The CDR3 is made up of 11 amino acids. The V end was cut by 4 bases, the J end by 10 bases, with 8 bases between. The germline gives CDR1 MNHNS, CDR2 SASEGT. Construction of the TCR beta libraries employed iRepertoire HTBI primers in conjunction with Arm-PCR of CDR3 regions. MiXCR, applied by TCRdb to the multiplex PCR reads, yields one record per CDR3 protein. The sample consists of about 420,000 distinct CDR3 sequences, around 15% of them appearing once. The data stem from a study of regulatory T cells in long-lasting Graves disease. The time point: newly diagnosed GD, antithyroid drugs for less than 3 months. Making the TCR library involved RNA that had been extracted from PBMCs. The peripheral blood volume drawn was roughly 9.9 milliliters, and it was collected into EDTA tubes. The sample also formed part of further work on T cells in Graves' hyperthyroidism and ophthalmopathy.

The clonotype comes from a woman aged 18-29 years with Graves disease. V usage is TRBV6-1 and J usage is TRBJ2-1, with no clear D. Sample: peripheral blood mononuclear cells (PBMCs), taken at new diagnosis, from a patient treated with antithyroid drugs. CDR3 sequence: CASSGASEQFF. CDR3 coding DNA: TGTGCCAGCAGTGGCGCCTCCGAGCAGTTCTTC.